The clone carrying this T cell receptor beta chain came up a few times. Its antigen is undetermined. Sequenced material consisted of expressed TCRB transcripts (all of the isolated RNA was reverse transcribed). Libraries were prepared by immunoSEQ multiplex PCR; TCRdb keeps only in-frame clonotypes and omits some of them. The top ten hold around 0.05% of the sample, which has around 450,000 clones, more than 9.5% seen once. This CDR3 is built from 14 residues. The V gene lost 6 bases and the J gene lost 10 bases, with 18 bases spanning the gap. Germline lookup yields CDR1 PRHDT and CDR2 FYEKMQ (reference sequence). These data are taken from a study of beta chain features in type 1 diabetes. General study results and limits: Sequencing from cDNA could over-represent high-TCR-expressing cells. The analysis here could not establish whether HLA type shapes TCRB rearrangement.

This sequence joins TRBV13 and TRBJ1-4, with D uncertain. This clonotype was sampled from a woman between 18 and 30 years old in good health. Sequencing was done on a sample of naive CD4+ T cells from blood. CDR3 protein: CASRSLGGPGKLFF. CDR3 sequence (DNA): TGTGCCAGCAGGAGTTTGGGAGGGCCTGGAAAACTGTTTTTT.